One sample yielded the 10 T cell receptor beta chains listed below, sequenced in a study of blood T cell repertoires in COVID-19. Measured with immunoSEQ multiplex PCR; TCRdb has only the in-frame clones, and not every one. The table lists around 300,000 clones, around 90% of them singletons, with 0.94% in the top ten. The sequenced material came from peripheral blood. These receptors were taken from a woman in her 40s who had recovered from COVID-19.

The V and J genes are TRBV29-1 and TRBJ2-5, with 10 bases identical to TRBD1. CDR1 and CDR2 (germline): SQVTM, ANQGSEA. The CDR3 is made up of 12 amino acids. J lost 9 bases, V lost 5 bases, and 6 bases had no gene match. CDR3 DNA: TGCAGCGTTTTCCGACAGGGGGCAGCCCAGTACTTC. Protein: CSVFRQGAAQYF. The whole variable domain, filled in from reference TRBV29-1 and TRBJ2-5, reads SAVISQKPSRDICQRGTSLTIQCQVDSQVTMMFWYRQQPGQSLTLIATANQGSEATYESGFVIDKFPISRPNLTFSTLTVSNMSPEDSSIYLCSVFRQGAAQYFGPGTRLLVL.

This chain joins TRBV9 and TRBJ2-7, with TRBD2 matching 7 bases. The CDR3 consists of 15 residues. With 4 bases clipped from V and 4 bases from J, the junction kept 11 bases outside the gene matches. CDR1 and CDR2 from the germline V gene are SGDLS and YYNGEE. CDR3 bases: TGTGCCAGCAGCACCAGAGGTCTAGCGGATTACGAGCAGTACTTC. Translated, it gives CASSTRGLADYEQYF.

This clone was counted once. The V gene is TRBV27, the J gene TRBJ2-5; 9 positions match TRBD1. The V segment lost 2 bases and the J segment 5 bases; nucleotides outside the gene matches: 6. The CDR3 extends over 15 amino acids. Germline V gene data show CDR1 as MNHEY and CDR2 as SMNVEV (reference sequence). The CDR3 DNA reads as TGTGCCAGCAGTTTAGATACAGGGGGCGTGGAGACCCAGTACTTC. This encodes CASSLDTGGVETQYF.

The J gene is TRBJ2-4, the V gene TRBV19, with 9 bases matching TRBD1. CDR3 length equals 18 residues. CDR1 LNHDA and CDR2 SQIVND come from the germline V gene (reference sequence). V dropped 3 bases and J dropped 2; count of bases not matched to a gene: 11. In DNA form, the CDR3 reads TGTGCCAGTAGTATTGCTTTGCGGGACAGGGACCCCAAAAACATTCAGTACTTC. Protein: CASSIALRDRDPKNIQYF.

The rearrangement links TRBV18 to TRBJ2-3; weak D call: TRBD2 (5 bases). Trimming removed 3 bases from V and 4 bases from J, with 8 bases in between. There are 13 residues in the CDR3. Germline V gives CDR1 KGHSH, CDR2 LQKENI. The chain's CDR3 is CASSPAEADTQYF. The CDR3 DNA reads TGTGCCAGCTCACCGGCGGAGGCAGATACGCAGTATTTT.

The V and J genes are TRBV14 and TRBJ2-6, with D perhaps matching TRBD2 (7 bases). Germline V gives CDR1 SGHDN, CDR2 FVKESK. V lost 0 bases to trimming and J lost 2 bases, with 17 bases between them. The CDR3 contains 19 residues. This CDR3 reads CASSQDRGASWAGANVLTF. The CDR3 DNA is TGTGCCAGCAGCCAAGATCGGGGGGCCTCGTGGGCTGGGGCCAACGTCCTGACTTTC.

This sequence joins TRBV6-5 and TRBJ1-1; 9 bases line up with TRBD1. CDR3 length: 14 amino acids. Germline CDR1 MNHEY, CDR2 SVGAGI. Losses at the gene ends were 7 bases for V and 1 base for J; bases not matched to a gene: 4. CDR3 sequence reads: CASTQQGANTEAFF. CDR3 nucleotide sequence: TGTGCCAGCACTCAACAGGGGGCGAACACTGAAGCTTTCTTT.

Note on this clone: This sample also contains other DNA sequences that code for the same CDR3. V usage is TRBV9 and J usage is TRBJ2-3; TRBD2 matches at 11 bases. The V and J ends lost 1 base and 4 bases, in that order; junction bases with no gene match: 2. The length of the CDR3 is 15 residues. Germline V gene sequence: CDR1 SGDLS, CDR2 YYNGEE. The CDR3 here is CASSVTSGSSDTQYF. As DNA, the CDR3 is TGTGCCAGCAGCGTAACTAGCGGGAGCTCAGATACGCAGTATTTT.

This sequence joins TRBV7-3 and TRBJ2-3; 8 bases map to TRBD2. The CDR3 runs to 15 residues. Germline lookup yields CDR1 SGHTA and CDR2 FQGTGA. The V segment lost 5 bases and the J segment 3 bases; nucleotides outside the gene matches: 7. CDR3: CASSRGLAGTDTQYF. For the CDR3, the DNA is TGTGCCAGCAGCCGTGGTCTAGCGGGTACAGATACGCAGTATTTT.

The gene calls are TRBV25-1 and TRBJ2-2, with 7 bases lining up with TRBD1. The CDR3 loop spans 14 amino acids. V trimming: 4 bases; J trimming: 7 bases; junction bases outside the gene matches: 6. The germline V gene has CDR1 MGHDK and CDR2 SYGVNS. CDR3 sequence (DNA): TGTGCCAGCAGTGTACGACAGGGTGGCGGGGAGCTGTTTTTT. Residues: CASSVRQGGGELFF.